A single count supports the clone carrying this T cell receptor beta chain. Between the trimmed V and J ends, which lost 3 bases and 4 bases, there was a span of 8 bases. The V gene's germline CDR1 is LGHNA and CDR2 YNFKEQ. The CDR3 is 13 amino acids. These data come from a study of shared clonotypes between healthy human individuals. In the authors' workflow: Junction-only immunoSEQ sequences carried no quality scores, so filtering differed. Clones were read by immunoSEQ multiplex PCR, and TCRdb kept only the in-frame ones, dropping some. The D gene and trimming were derived from the DNA, and the V and J assignments and clone size from that table. The data hold approximately 2.1 million clones, with approximately 95% observed a single time. Free of recent acute infections or vaccinations, the donors were healthy HIV-negative adults.

The rearrangement joins TRBV4-2 to TRBJ2-3; D unresolved. The sequence came from a man between 18 and 35 years old in good health. Some clones in this sample may be carry-over from other donors' samples. The sequencing input was naive CD4+ T cells from PBMCs. The subset denotes: CD45RA+ positively selected. CDR3 in DNA: TGTGCCAGCAGCCATTATAACGCAGATACGCAGTATTTT. Translated: CASSHYNADTQYF.